This entry lists 27 T cell receptor beta chains sequenced from one sample in a study of cytomegalovirus exposure and HLA in healthy donors. Researchers ran the PCR with 60 Vbeta and 13 Jbeta primers. This table comes from immunoSEQ multiplex PCR, and its TCRdb copy is limited to in-frame clones, with some not included. The data contain about 130,000 clones, over 65% of them singletons. Sequencing was performed on PBMCs. The receptors here all came from a man aged 25 to 45 in good health and CMV-seropositive.

The chain has TRBV19 and TRBJ2-7; D call uncertain. This CDR3 has 12 amino acids. The V gene's germline CDR1 is LNHDA and CDR2 SQIVND (reference sequence). V was clipped by 4 bases and J by 0 bases, with 4 bases between them. CDR3 bases: TGTGCCAGTAGTACCAACTCCTACGAGCAGTACTTC. As protein: CASSTNSYEQYF.

This clone appeared once. The CDR3 nucleotides are TGTGCCAGCAGCCAAGCAGGGAGGGCCAAGGTTAATGAGCAGTTCTTC. This translates into CASSQAGRAKVNEQFF. The chain links TRBV4-2 to TRBJ2-1, with TRBD2 identical over 7 bases. The CDR3 totals 16 residues. Germline CDR1 reads LGHNA; CDR2 reads YNFKEQ. The V segment lost 1 base and the J segment 7 bases; nucleotides outside the gene matches: 10.

The genes are TRBV6-6 and TRBJ2-5; 7 bases line up with TRBD1. The CDR3 is made up of 14 amino acids. Germline-derived CDR1 and CDR2 are MNHNY and SVGAGI (reference sequence). V lost 4 bases and J lost 1; bases outside the gene matches: 3. CDR3 protein: CASSSTGPQETQYF. CDR3 DNA: TGTGCCAGCAGTTCGACAGGGCCCCAAGAGACCCAGTACTTC.

The chain recombines TRBV7-9 with TRBJ2-1; tentative D call: TRBD2 (5 bases). CDR1 is SEHNR and CDR2 is FQNEAQ in the germline V gene (reference sequence). V dropped 1 base and J dropped 7 bases, with 17 bases sitting between them. This CDR3 spans 16 amino acids. DNA of the CDR3: TGTGCCAGCAGCTTAGTTGGGCGGGCACGTTCAAATGAGCAGTTCTTC. Translation: CASSLVGRARSNEQFF.

This chain links TRBV27 with TRBJ2-7; TRBD2 aligns across 10 bases. The germline V gene encodes CDR1 MNHEY and CDR2 SMNVEV (reference sequence). V lost 5 bases and J lost 6; bases outside the gene matches: 16. CDR3 length: 17 residues. CDR3: CASSPRELLAGFGEQYF. DNA for the CDR3: TGTGCCAGCAGTCCCCGAGAATTACTAGCGGGATTCGGCGAGCAGTACTTC.

J is TRBJ1-2 and V is TRBV27, with D possibly TRBD1 on 6 matching bases. Germline V lookup: CDR1 MNHEY, CDR2 SMNVEV (reference sequence). The CDR3 length is 14 residues. Trimming removed 4 bases at V and 0 bases at J, with 9 bases between. The CDR3 DNA reads as TGTGCCAGCAGTTCAGGGGAATCTAACTATGGCTACACCTTC. This sequence encodes CASSSGESNYGYTF.

The rearrangement joins TRBV7-8 to TRBJ2-1, with D uncertain. V lost 0 bases and J lost 5, with 14 bases in between. CDR3 size: 16 residues. The germline CDR1 and CDR2 sequences are SGHVS and FQNEAQ. In DNA form, the CDR3 reads TGTGCCAGCAGCTTAGCTGGTCCCGCAGTTAACAATGAGCAGTTCTTC. Its protein product is CASSLAGPAVNNEQFF.

The V and J genes are TRBV5-1 and TRBJ2-7, with 9 nucleotides matching TRBD1. The CDR3 length is 14 residues. The J segment lost 5 bases and the V segment lost 2 bases, leaving 5 bases of the junction unmatched. Germline V lookup: CDR1 SGHRS, CDR2 YFSETQ. The CDR3 sequence: CASSFRQGGDEQYF. In DNA form, the CDR3 reads TGCGCCAGCAGCTTCCGACAGGGGGGAGACGAGCAGTACTTC.

The gene calls are TRBV11-2 and TRBJ1-5; 10 nucleotides align to TRBD1. There are 19 residues in the CDR3. Trimming at V came to 6 bases and at J to 2 bases, leaving 16 bases not matched to a gene. The germline V gene has CDR1 SGHAT and CDR2 FQNNGV. The CDR3 DNA is TGTGCCAGCAGTCTCGCCCCGGGACAGGGGTCAGATCGCAATCAGCCCCAGCATTTT. Residues: CASSLAPGQGSDRNQPQHF. The full variable domain, completed using reference TRBV11-2 and TRBJ1-5, is EAGVAQSPRYKIIEKRQSVAFWCNPISGHATLYWYQQILGQGPKLLIQFQNNGVVDDSQLPKDRFSAERLKGVDSTLKIQPAKLEDSAVYLCASSLAPGQGSDRNQPQHFGDGTRLSIL.

Only one count was recorded for this clone. For the CDR3, the DNA is TGTGCCATCAGTGACTCCCCACTAGCTGCCGAGCAGTACTTC. This sequence encodes CAISDSPLAAEQYF. The chain links TRBV10-3 to TRBJ2-7; perhaps TRBD2 as D (6 bases). The CDR3 consists of 14 residues. V lost 3 bases, J lost 6 bases, and 15 bases lay in between. Germline V gene sequence: CDR1 ENHRY, CDR2 SYGVKD.

This chain connects TRBV15 to TRBJ2-3; D is undetermined. The germline V and J ends were trimmed by 3 bases and 5 bases, with 9 bases remaining between them. The germline CDR1 and CDR2 sequences are LNHNV and YYDKDF (reference sequence). The CDR3 totals 13 residues. The CDR3 is CATSRRLGDTQYF. The CDR3 bases are TGTGCCACCAGCAGGCGACTTGGAGATACGCAGTATTTT. Combining the CDR3 with reference TRBV15 and TRBJ2-3 gives the whole variable domain DAMVIQNPRYQVTQFGKPVTLSCSQTLNHNVMYWYQQKSSQAPKLLFHYYDKDFNNEADTPDNFQSRRPNTSFCFLDIRSPGLGDTAMYLCATSRRLGDTQYFGPGTRLTVL.

The genes are TRBV7-6 and TRBJ2-5; 11 nucleotides match TRBD2. This CDR3 has 18 amino acids. Germline CDR1 is SGHVS and CDR2 is FNYEAQ. V dropped 5 bases and J dropped 3; count of bases not matched to a gene: 14. The CDR3 sequence is CASSPMLAGGEGKETQYF. In DNA form, the CDR3 reads TGTGCCAGCAGCCCCATGCTAGCGGGAGGAGAGGGGAAAGAGACCCAGTACTTC.

Only one count was recorded for this clone. The V call is TRBV9, the J call TRBJ1-1; the D gene is possibly TRBD1 (6 bases). This CDR3 comprises 16 residues. V lost 0 bases to trimming and J lost 11 bases, with 23 bases between them. Germline assignment: CDR1 SGDLS and CDR2 YYNGEE. The CDR3 nucleotides are TGTGCCAGCAGCGTAGGGGGACACACCGCCTTAGGGTCTGCTTTCTTT. This translates into CASSVGGHTALGSAFF.

The chain employs TRBV7-8 and TRBJ2-7; 7 nucleotides align to TRBD2. The CDR3 runs 16 residues. Germline V CDR1 and CDR2: SGHVS, FQNEAQ. V dropped 5 bases and J dropped 5; count of bases not matched to a gene: 15. The CDR3 protein is CASSESMAGASHEQYF. Written as DNA, the CDR3 is TGTGCCAGCAGCGAGTCCATGGCGGGAGCGTCCCACGAGCAGTACTTC. Full variable domain (outside the CDR3, taken from reference TRBV7-8 and TRBJ2-7): GAGVSQSPRYKVAKRGQDVALRCDPISGHVSLFWYQQALGQGPEFLTYFQNEAQLDKSGLPSDRFFAERPEGSVSTLKIQRTQQEDSAVYLCASSESMAGASHEQYFGPGTRLTVT.

CDR3 nucleotides: TGTGCCAGCAGCTTGGGGCTCTCTGGAAACACCATATATTTT. The encoded protein is CASSLGLSGNTIYF. The chain uses TRBV5-6 and TRBJ1-3; D is unclear. Deletions cut 0 bases from V and 0 bases from J, with 4 bases between. This CDR3 region has 14 residues. Germline V gene lookup returns CDR1 SGHDT and CDR2 YYEEEE.

This chain links TRBV13 with TRBJ1-3; 10 bases are shared with TRBD1. With V trimmed by 5 bases and J by 4 bases, 8 bases remained unmatched. CDR3 length: 16 residues. Germline lookup yields CDR1 PRHDT and CDR2 FYEKMQ (reference sequence). The CDR3 nucleotides read TGTGCCAGCAGCATAGACAGGGGGCTTACGGGAAACACCATATATTTT. Translating it yields CASSIDRGLTGNTIYF. The full variable domain, in which reference TRBV13 and TRBJ1-3 provide the parts outside the CDR3, is AAGVIQSPRHLIKEKRETATLKCYPIPRHDTVYWYQQGPGQDPQFLISFYEKMQSDKGSIPDRFSAQQFSDYHSELNMSSLELGDSALYFCASSIDRGLTGNTIYFGEGSWLTVV.

The gene calls are TRBV6-6 and TRBJ2-7; D uncertain. Trimming removed 5 bases at V and 9 bases at J, with 14 bases between. This CDR3 comprises 12 residues. Per the germline V gene, CDR1 is MNHNY and CDR2 is SVGAGI (reference sequence). The CDR3 sequence is CASSNLPGAQYF. CDR3 coding DNA: TGTGCCAGCAGTAACCTTCCCGGAGCGCAGTACTTC.

This rearrangement joins TRBV7-3 to TRBJ2-1, with 11 positions matching TRBD2. The CDR3 has 17 amino acids. CDR1 SGHTA and CDR2 FQGTGA come from the germline V gene. V lost 3 bases, J lost 8 bases, and 12 bases stayed unmatched. In DNA form, the CDR3 reads TGTGCCAGCAGCTTCGGGACTAGCGGAGAACTACTTCATGAGCAGTTCTTC. Its translation is CASSFGTSGELLHEQFF.

The chain links TRBV28 to TRBJ2-5, with TRBD2 matching 8 bases. The CDR3 length is 14 residues. Germline assignment: CDR1 MDHEN and CDR2 SYDVKM. After removal of 7 bases from V and 5 bases from J, the junction contained 9 bases not matched to a gene. The CDR3: CASTLAGRLETQYF. CDR3 DNA sequence: TGTGCCAGCACGTTAGCGGGAAGGCTGGAGACCCAGTACTTC.

The V gene is TRBV5-4, the J gene TRBJ2-3, with D tentatively TRBD2 (6 bases). Germline V gene sequence: CDR1 SGHNT, CDR2 YYREEE (reference sequence). The V gene lost 1 base and the J gene lost 1 base, with 10 bases spanning the gap. The CDR3 has 15 residues. DNA for the CDR3: TGTGCCAGCAGCTTGAGGGAGGTCGGCACAGATACGCAGTATTTT. This codes for CASSLREVGTDTQYF.

This clone was seen just once. The V gene is TRBV10-1, the J gene TRBJ1-4, with D unresolved. CDR3 size: 15 residues. Germline-derived CDR1 and CDR2 are WNHNN and SYGVQD (reference sequence). V was trimmed by 6 bases and J by 0 bases, leaving 11 bases between them. The CDR3 protein is CASSQDTTTNEKLFF. Here the CDR3 DNA reads TGCGCCAGCAGCCAAGACACAACAACTAATGAAAAACTGTTTTTT.

V usage is TRBV18 and J usage is TRBJ2-1, with 8 bases fitting TRBD2. The CDR3 extends over 15 amino acids. Trimming removed 3 bases from V and 6 bases from J; junction bases left unmatched: 7. Germline CDR1 is KGHSH and CDR2 is LQKENI. DNA of the CDR3: TGTGCCAGCTCACCCAGCGGGAGAGTTCGCAATGAGCAGTTCTTC. Translated: CASSPSGRVRNEQFF. Complete variable domain (other parts from reference TRBV18 and TRBJ2-1): NAGVMQNPRHLVRRRGQEARLRCSPMKGHSHVYWYRQLPEEGLKFMVYLQKENIIDESGMPKERFSAEFPKEGPSILRIQQVVRGDSAAYFCASSPSGRVRNEQFFGPGTRLTVL.

The chain carries TRBV9 and TRBJ2-7; D is possibly TRBD2 (6 bases). Deletions cut 0 bases from V and 5 bases from J, with 15 bases between. This CDR3 has 15 amino acids. Germline V lookup: CDR1 SGDLS, CDR2 YYNGEE. The CDR3: CASSVEWGEPDEQYF. CDR3 bases: TGTGCCAGCAGCGTAGAATGGGGGGAACCTGACGAGCAGTACTTC.

The V and J genes are TRBV6-5 and TRBJ2-7; 8 positions match TRBD2. Trimming at V came to 5 bases and at J to 3 bases, leaving 9 bases not matched to a gene. CDR3 length: 15 residues. Per the germline V gene, CDR1 is MNHEY and CDR2 is SVGAGI. This chain's CDR3 is CASSKGLVRVYEQYF. The CDR3 bases are TGTGCCAGCAGTAAGGGACTAGTTCGGGTCTACGAGCAGTACTTC.

J is TRBJ2-7 and V is TRBV7-6; D perhaps matches TRBD1 (5 bases). Trimming took off 1 base at V and 3 bases at J, with 7 bases between the two ends. Germline CDR1 is SGHVS and CDR2 is FNYEAQ. The length of the CDR3 is 13 residues. The DNA of the CDR3 is TGTGCCAGCAGCTTAGTACAGGACTACGAGCAGTACTTC. Translation gives CASSLVQDYEQYF.

The count of this clone is one. This chain links TRBV6-1 with TRBJ2-7; 9 bases map to TRBD1. The germline V gene has CDR1 MNHNS and CDR2 SASEGT. After removal of 7 bases from V and 9 bases from J, the junction contained 10 bases not matched to a gene. The CDR3 has 13 amino acids. CDR3 sequence: CASNAGQGNGQYF. The CDR3 bases are TGTGCCAGCAATGCGGGACAGGGCAATGGGCAGTACTTC.

This chain joins TRBV10-1 and TRBJ2-3, with TRBD2 matching over 15 bases. The V segment lost 2 bases and the J segment 2 bases; nucleotides outside the gene matches: 11. CDR3 length: 20 residues. Germline V CDR1 and CDR2: WNHNN, SYGVQD (reference sequence). The CDR3 loop is CASSEDWTSGRAPDTDTQYF. CDR3 coding DNA: TGCGCCAGCAGTGAGGACTGGACTAGCGGGAGGGCCCCTGACACAGATACGCAGTATTTT.